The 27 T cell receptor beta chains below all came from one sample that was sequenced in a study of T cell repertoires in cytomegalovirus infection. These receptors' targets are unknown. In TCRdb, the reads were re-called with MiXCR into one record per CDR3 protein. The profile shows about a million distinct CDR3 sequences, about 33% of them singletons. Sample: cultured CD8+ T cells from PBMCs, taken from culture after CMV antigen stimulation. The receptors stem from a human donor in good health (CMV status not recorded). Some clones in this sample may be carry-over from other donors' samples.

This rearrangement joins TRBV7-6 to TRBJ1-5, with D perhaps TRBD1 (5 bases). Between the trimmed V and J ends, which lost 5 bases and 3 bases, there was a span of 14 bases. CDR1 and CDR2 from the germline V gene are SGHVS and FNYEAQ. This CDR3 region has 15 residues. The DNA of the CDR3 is TGTGCCAGCAGCGCCCGGGACGCTATCAATCAGCCCCAGCATTTT. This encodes CASSARDAINQPQHF.

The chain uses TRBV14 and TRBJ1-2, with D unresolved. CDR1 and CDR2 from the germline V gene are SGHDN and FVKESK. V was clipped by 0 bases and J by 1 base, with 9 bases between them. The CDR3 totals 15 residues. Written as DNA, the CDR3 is TGTGCCAGCAGCCAAGATCTCGGGCTTAACTATGGCTACACCTTC. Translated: CASSQDLGLNYGYTF. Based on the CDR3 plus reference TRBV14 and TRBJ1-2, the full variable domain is EAGVTQFPSHSVIEKGQTVTLRCDPISGHDNLYWYRRVMGKEIKFLLHFVKESKQDESGMPNNRFLAERTGGTYSTLKVQPAELEDSGVYFCASSQDLGLNYGYTFGSGTRLTVV.

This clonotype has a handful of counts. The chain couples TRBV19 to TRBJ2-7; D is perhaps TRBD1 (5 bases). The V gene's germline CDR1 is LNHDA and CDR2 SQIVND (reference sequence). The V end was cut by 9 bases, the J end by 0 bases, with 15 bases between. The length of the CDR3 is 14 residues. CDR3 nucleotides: TGTGCCAGACCCACCTCCAGGGTCTCCTACGAGCAGTACGTC. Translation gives CARPTSRVSYEQYV.

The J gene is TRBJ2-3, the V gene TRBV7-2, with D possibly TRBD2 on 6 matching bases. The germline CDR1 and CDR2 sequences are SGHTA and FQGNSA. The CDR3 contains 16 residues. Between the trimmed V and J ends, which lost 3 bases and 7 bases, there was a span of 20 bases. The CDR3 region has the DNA TGTGCCAGCAGCTTTCGTGGGGGGTATGGGGGGAATACGCAGTATTTT. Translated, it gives CASSFRGGYGGNTQYF.

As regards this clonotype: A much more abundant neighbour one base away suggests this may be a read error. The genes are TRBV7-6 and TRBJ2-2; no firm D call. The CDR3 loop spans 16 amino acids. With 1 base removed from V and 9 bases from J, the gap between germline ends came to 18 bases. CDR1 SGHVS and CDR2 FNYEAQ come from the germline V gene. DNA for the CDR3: TGTGCCAGCAGCTTAGAATTAAGCGTTGGCGCCAGGGAGCTGTTTTTT. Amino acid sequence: CASSLELSVGARELFF.

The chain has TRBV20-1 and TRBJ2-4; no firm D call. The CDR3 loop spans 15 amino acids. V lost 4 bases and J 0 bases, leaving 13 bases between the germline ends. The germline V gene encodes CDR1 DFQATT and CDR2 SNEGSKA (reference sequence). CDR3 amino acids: CSANMEPLAKNIQYF. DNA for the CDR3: TGCAGTGCTAACATGGAACCGTTAGCCAAAAACATTCAGTACTTC.

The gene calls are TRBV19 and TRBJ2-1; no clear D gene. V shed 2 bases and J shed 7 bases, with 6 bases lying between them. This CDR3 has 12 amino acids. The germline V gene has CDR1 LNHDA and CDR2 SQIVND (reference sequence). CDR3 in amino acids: CASSIISNEQFF. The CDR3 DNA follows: TGTGCCAGTAGTATAATTTCAAATGAGCAGTTCTTC.

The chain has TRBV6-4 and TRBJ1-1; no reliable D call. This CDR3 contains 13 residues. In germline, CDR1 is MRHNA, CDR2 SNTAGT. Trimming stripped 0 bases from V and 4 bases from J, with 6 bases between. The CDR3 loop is CASSDSRSTEAFF. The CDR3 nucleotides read TGTGCCAGCAGTGACTCGAGGAGCACTGAAGCTTTCTTT.

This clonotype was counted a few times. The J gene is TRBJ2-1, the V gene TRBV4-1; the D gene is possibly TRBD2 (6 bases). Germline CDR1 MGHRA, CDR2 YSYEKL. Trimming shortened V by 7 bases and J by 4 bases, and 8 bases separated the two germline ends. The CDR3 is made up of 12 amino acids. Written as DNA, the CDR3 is TGCGCCAGCAACGGGGGTTACAATGAGCAGTTCTTC. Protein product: CASNGGYNEQFF.

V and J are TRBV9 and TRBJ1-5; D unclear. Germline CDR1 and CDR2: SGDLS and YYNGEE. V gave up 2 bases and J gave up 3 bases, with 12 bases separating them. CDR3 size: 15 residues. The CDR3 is CASSVGFFPNQPQHF. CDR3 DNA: TGTGCCAGCAGCGTGGGGTTCTTTCCCAATCAGCCCCAGCATTTT.

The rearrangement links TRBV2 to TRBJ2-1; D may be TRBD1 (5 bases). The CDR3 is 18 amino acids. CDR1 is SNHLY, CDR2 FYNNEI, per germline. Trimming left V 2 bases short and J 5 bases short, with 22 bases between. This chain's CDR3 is CASSENDWAGAFNNEQFF. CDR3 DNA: TGTGCCAGCAGTGAAAATGACTGGGCTGGGGCGTTTAACAATGAGCAGTTCTTC.

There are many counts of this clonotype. The CDR3 sequence is CASSLVGSGGGGQRYNEQFF. The CDR3 region has the DNA TGTGCCAGCAGCTTAGTAGGGTCCGGCGGGGGGGGCCAGAGATACAATGAGCAGTTCTTC. V usage is TRBV7-9 and J usage is TRBJ2-1; 9 bases line up with TRBD2. Germline V CDR1 and CDR2: SEHNR, FQNEAQ (reference sequence). Trimming cost V 1 base and J 4 bases; bases outside gene matches: 17. The length of the CDR3 is 20 residues.

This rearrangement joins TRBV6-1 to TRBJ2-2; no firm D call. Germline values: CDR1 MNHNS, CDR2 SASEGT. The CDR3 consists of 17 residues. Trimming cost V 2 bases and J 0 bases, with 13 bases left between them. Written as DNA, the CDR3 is TGTGCCAGCAGTGAATTATTGAGTACCCCGAACACCGGGGAGCTGTTTTTT. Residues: CASSELLSTPNTGELFF.

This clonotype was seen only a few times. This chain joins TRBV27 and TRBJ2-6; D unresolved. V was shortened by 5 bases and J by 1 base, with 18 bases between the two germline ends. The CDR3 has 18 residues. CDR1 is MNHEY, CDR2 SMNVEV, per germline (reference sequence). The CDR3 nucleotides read TGTGCCAGCAGTACCACCACTACGGTTGGTTCTGGGGCCAACGTCCTGACTTTC. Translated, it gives CASSTTTTVGSGANVLTF.

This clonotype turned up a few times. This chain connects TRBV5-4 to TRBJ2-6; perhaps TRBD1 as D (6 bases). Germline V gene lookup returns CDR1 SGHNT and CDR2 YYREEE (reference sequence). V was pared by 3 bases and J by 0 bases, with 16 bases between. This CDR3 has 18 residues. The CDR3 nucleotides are TGTGCCAGCAGCTCTCCGACAGGAGGAGGCTCTGGGGCCAACGTCCTGACTTTC. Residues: CASSSPTGGGSGANVLTF.

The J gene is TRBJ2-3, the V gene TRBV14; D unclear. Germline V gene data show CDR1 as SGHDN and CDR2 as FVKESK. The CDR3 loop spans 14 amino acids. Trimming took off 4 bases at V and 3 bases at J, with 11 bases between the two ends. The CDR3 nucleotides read TGTGCCAGCAGCCCGTCTTGGGTAACAGATACGCAGTATTTT. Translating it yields CASSPSWVTDTQYF.

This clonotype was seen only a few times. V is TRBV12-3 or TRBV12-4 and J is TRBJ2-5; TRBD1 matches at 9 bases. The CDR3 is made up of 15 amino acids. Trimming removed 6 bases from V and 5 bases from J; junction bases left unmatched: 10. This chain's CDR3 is CASRPGQGISETQYF. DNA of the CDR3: TGTGCCAGCAGGCCGGGACAGGGTATATCTGAGACCCAGTACTTC.

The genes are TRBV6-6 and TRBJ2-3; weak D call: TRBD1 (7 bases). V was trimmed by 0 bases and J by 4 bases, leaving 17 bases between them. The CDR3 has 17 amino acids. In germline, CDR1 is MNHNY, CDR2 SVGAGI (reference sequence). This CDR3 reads CASSYSRDREVPDTQYF. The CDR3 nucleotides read TGTGCCAGCAGTTACTCGAGAGACAGGGAGGTACCAGATACGCAGTATTTT.

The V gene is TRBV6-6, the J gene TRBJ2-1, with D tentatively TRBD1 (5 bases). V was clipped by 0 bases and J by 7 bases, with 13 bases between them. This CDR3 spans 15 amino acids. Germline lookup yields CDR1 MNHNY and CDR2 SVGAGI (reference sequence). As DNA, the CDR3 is TGTGCCAGCAGTTACTCGATAGGGGAAATAAATGAGCAGTTCTTC. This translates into CASSYSIGEINEQFF.

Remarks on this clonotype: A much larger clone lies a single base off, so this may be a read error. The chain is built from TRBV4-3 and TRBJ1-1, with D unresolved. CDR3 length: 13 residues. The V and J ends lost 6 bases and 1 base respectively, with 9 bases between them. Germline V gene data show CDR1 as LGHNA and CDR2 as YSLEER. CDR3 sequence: CASRCTANTEAFF. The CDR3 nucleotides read TGCGCCAGCAGATGCACGGCGAACACTGAAGCTTTCTTT.

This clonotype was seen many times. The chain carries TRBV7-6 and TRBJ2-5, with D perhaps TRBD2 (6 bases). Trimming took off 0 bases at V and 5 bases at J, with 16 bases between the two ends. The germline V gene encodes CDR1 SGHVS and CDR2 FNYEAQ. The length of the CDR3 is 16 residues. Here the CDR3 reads CASSLAPPGAGETQYF. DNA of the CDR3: TGTGCCAGCAGCTTAGCCCCGCCCGGGGCGGGGGAGACCCAGTACTTC.

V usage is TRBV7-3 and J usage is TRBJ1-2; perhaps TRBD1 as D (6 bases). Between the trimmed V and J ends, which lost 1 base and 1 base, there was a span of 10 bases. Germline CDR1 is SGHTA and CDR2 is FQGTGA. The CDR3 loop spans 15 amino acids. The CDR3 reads CASSLNIRGNYGYTF. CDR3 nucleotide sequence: TGTGCCAGCAGCTTAAATATCAGGGGTAACTATGGCTACACCTTC.

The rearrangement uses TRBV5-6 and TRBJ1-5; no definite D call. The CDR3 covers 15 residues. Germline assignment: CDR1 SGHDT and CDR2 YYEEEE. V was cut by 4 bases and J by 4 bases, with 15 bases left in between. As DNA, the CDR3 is TGTGCCAGCAGCCCGGCGAGGGAACCGAATCAGCCCCAGCATTTT. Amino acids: CASSPAREPNQPQHF.

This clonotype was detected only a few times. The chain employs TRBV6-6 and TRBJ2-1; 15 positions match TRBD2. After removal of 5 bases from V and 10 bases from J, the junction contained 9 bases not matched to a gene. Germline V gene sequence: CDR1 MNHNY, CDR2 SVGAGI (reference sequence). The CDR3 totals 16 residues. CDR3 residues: CASSPWTSGGAGEQFF. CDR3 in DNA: TGTGCCAGCAGTCCTTGGACTAGCGGGGGGGCGGGGGAGCAGTTCTTC.

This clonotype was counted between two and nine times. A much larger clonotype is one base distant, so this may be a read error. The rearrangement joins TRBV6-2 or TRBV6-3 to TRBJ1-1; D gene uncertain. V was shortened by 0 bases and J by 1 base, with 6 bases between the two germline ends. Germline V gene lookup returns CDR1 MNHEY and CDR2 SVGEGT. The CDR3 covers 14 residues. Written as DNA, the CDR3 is TGTGCCAGCAGTTACTCGAACAGGAACACTGAAGCTTTCTTT. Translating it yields CASSYSNRNTEAFF.

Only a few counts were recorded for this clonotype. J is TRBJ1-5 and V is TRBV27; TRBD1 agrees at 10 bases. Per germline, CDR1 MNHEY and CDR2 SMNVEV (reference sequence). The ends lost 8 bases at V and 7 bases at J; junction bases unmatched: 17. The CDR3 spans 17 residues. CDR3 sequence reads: CASHTTGQGTVNQPQHF. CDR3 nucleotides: TGTGCCAGCCATACGACGGGACAGGGGACGGTAAACCAGCCCCAGCATTTT.

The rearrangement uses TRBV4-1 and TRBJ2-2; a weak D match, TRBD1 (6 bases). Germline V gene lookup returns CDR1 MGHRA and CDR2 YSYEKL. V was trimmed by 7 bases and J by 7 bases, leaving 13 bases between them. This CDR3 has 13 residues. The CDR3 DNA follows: TGCGCCAGCATGTCACAGGGTGGCGGGGAGCTGTTTTTT. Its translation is CASMSQGGGELFF.